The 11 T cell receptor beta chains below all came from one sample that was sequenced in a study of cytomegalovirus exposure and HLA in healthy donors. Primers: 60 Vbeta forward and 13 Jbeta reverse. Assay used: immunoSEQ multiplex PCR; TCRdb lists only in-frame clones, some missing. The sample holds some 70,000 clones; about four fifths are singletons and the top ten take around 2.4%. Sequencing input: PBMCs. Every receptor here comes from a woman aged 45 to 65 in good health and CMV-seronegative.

Here the CDR3 reads CAISDRGANEQFF. In nucleotides, the CDR3 is TGTGCCATCAGTGACAGGGGAGCCAATGAGCAGTTCTTC. The V and J genes are TRBV10-3 and TRBJ2-1, with D maybe TRBD1 (6 bases). The CDR3 length is 13 residues. Trimming cost V 3 bases and J 6 bases, with 9 bases left between them. Germline CDR1 ENHRY, CDR2 SYGVKD.

The CDR3 region has the DNA TGTGCCAGTAGTAAATATTGGGGCAGCTCCTACGAGCAGTACGTC. Its protein product is CASSKYWGSSYEQYV. The rearrangement uses TRBV19 and TRBJ2-7; D possibly corresponds to TRBD1 (5 bases). CDR3 length: 15 residues. V was shortened by 4 bases and J by 0 bases, with 13 bases between the two germline ends. Germline V gene data show CDR1 as LNHDA and CDR2 as SQIVND (reference sequence).

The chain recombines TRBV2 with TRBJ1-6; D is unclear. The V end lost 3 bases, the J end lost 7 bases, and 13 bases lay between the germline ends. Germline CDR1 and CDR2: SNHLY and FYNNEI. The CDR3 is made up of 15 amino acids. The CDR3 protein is CASSDGDTGNSPLHF. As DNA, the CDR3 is TGTGCCAGCAGTGACGGGGATACCGGCAATTCACCCCTCCACTTT.

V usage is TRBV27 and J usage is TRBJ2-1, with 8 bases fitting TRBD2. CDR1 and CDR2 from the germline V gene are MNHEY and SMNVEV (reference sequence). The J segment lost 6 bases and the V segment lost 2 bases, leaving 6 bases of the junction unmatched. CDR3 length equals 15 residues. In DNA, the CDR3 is TGTGCCAGCAGTTTAACGGGGGGGCCGAGCAATGAGCAGTTCTTC. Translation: CASSLTGGPSNEQFF.

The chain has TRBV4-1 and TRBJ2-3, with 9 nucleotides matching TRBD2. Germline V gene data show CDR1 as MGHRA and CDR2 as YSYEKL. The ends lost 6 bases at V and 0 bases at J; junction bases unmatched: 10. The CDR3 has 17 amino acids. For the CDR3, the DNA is TGCGCCAGCAGAGTACTAGCGGGCACACTGAGCACAGATACGCAGTATTTT. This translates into CASRVLAGTLSTDTQYF.

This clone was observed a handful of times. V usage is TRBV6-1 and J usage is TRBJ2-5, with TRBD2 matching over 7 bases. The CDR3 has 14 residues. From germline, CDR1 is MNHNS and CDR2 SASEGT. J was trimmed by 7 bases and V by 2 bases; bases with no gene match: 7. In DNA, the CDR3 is TGTGCCAGCAGTGAACTGGGAGGGAGCGGGACCCAGTACTTC. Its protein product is CASSELGGSGTQYF.

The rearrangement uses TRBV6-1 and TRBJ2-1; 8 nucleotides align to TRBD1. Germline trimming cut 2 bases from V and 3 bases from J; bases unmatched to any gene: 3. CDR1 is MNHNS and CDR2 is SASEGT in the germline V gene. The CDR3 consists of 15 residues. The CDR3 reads CASSEQGAGYNEQFF. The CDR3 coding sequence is TGTGCCAGCAGTGAACAGGGGGCAGGCTACAATGAGCAGTTCTTC.

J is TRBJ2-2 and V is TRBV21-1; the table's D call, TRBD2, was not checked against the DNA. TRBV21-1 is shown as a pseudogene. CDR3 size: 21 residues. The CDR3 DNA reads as TGTGCCAGCAACAAGATCCGTAGCGGGAGTAGGGGAGGCCGGCATACCGGGGAGCTGTTTTTT. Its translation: CASNKIRSGSRGGRHTGELFF.

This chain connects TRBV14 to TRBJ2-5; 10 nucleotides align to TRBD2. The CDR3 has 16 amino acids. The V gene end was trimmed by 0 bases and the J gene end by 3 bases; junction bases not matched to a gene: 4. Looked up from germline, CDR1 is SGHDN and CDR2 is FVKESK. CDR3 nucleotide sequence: TGTGCCAGCAGCCAAGAGCCAACTAGCGGGAAAGAGACCCAGTACTTC. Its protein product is CASSQEPTSGKETQYF. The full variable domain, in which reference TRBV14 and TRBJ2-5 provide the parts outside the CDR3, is EAGVTQFPSHSVIEKGQTVTLRCDPISGHDNLYWYRRVMGKEIKFLLHFVKESKQDESGMPNNRFLAERTGGTYSTLKVQPAELEDSGVYFCASSQEPTSGKETQYFGPGTRLLVL.

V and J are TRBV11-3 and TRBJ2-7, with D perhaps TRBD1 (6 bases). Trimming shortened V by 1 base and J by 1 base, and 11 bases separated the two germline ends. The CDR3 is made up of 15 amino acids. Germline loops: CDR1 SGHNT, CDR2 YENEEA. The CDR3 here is CASSLGGTLSYEQYF. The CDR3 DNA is TGTGCCAGCAGCTTAGGGGGGACACTTTCCTACGAGCAGTACTTC.

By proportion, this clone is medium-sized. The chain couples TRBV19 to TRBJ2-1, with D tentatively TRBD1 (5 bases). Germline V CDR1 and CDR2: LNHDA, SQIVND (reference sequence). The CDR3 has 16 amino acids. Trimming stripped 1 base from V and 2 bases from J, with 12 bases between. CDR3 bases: TGTGCCAGTAGTATAGTGACAGCCCCCACCTACAATGAGCAGTTCTTC. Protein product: CASSIVTAPTYNEQFF.